This T cell receptor (beta chain) was captured in a study of cytomegalovirus exposure and HLA in healthy donors. V lost 4 bases and J lost 2, with 12 bases in between. CDR1 is SGDLS, CDR2 YYNGEE, per germline. This CDR3 has 14 residues. The PCR had 60 Vbeta and 13 Jbeta primers. The protocol was immunoSEQ multiplex PCR, while the TCRdb copy is restricted to in-frame clones and leaves out a portion. The table includes about 150,000 clones, 60% to 80% detected once. The TCR was taken from a male donor in good health and CMV-seronegative. The chain recombines TRBV9 with TRBJ1-2; D not certain. The sample taken for sequencing was PBMCs. The CDR3 is CASSPNLGNYGYTF. In nucleotides, the CDR3 is TGTGCCAGCAGCCCAAATCTGGGCAACTATGGCTACACCTTC.